The clone carrying this TCR beta chain was detected only a few times. This sample is drawn from a study of blood T cell repertoires in COVID-19. About the study: Samples of COVID-19 (acute and convalescent) were obtained from the United States, Italy and Spain. T cells, B-cell-depleted T cells, or PBMCs provided the cDNA or gDNA that served as material.

In the study's own analysis: From reference gene primer amplification, estimates of nucleated cell counts were derived. Libraries were prepared by immunoSEQ multiplex PCR; TCRdb keeps only in-frame clonotypes and omits some of them. V, J and clone size are taken as reported in that table, and D and trimming were inferred from the DNA itself. The sample has around 200,000 clones; around 80% are singletons. Germline V CDR1 and CDR2: GTSNPN, SVGIG (reference sequence). This CDR3 has 13 amino acids. Trimming stripped 1 base from V and 5 bases from J, with 11 bases between. The genes are TRBV30 and TRBJ1-1; no clear D gene. Sequencing was carried out using peripheral blood. The sequence was collected from a young man with active or convalescent COVID-19. The CDR3 coding sequence is TGTGCCTGGAGTGATACACGGGGAACTGAAGCTTTCTTT. Amino acids: CAWSDTRGTEAFF.